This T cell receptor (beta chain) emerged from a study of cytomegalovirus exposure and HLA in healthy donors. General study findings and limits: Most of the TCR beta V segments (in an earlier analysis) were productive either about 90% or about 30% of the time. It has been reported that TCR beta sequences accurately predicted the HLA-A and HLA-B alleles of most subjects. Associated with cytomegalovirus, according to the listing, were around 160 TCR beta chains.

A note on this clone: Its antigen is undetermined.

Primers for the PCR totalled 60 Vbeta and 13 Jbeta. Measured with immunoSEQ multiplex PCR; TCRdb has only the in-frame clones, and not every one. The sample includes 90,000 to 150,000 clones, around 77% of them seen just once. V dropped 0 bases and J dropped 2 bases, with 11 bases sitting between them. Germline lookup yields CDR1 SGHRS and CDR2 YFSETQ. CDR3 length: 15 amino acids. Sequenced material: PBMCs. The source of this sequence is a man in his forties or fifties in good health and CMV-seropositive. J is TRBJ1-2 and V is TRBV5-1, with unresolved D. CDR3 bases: TGCGCCAGCAGCTTGGAGGGAGGGCTGAACTATGGCTACACCTTC. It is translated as CASSLEGGLNYGYTF.